This entry features one T cell receptor (beta chain) sequence. The entry originates in a study of blood T cell repertoires in COVID-19. Study-level information: Researchers got acute and convalescent COVID-19 samples from the United States, Italy and Spain. T cells, B-cell-depleted T cells, or PBMCs provided the cDNA or gDNA that served as material.

As handled by the study authors: Estimated nucleated cell counts came from reference gene primer amplification. Sequencing used immunoSEQ multiplex PCR; TCRdb keeps in-frame clones, though not all of them. V and J calls plus clone size are reproduced from that table; the DNA served to infer D and trimming. The data hold some 77,000 clones, with roughly 79% observed a single time. The V segment lost 0 bases and the J segment 10 bases; nucleotides outside the gene matches: 8. The CDR3 is 15 amino acids. Germline CDR1 is MNHNY and CDR2 is SVGAGI (reference sequence). The V gene is TRBV6-6, the J gene TRBJ2-1, with TRBD2 identical over 8 bases. Sequenced: peripheral blood. The source of this sequence is a woman in her 70s with acute or convalescent COVID-19. The CDR3, as DNA: TGTGCCAGCAGTTACTCTTCCGGGAGGGCCCGCGAGCAGTTCTTC. It yields the protein CASSYSSGRAREQFF.